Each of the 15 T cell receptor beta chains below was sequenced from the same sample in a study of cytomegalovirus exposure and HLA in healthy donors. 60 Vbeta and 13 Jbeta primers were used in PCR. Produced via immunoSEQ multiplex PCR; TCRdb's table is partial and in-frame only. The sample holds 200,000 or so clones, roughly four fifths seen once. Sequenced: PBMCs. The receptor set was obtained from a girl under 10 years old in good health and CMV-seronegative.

Here the CDR3 reads CASRRPGEKLFF. CDR3 bases: TGCGCCAGCAGGCGCCCGGGGGAAAAACTGTTTTTT. V and J are TRBV4-1 and TRBJ1-4; unclear D gene. Germline CDR1 reads MGHRA; CDR2 reads YSYEKL. V lost 6 bases and J 8 bases, leaving 10 bases between the germline ends. This CDR3 is 12 amino acids long.

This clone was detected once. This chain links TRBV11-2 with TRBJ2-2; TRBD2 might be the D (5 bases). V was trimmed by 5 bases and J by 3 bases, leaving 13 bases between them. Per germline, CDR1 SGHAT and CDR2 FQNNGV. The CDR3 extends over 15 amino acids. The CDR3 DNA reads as TGTGCCAGCAGCATTTTCGGGGAATACACCGGGGAGCTGTTTTTT. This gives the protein CASSIFGEYTGELFF.

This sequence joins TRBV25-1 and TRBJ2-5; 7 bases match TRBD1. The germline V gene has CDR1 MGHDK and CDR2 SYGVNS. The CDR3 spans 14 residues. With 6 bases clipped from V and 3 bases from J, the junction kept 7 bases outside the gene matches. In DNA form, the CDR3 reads TGTGCCAGCAGACCAGGGACAGCAGAAGAGACCCAGTACTTC. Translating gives CASRPGTAEETQYF.

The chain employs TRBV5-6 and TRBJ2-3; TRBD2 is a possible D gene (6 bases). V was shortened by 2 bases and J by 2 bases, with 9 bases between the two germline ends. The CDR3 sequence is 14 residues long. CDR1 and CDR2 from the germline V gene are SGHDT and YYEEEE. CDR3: CASSLRTNTDTQYF. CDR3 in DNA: TGTGCCAGCAGCTTAAGGACTAACACAGATACGCAGTATTTT.

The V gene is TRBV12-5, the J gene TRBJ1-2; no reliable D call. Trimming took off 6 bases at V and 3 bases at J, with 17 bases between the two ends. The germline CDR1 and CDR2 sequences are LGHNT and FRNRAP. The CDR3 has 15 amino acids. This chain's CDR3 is CASGPHSGDDYGYTF. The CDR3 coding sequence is TGTGCTAGTGGACCCCACTCGGGAGATGACTATGGCTACACCTTC.

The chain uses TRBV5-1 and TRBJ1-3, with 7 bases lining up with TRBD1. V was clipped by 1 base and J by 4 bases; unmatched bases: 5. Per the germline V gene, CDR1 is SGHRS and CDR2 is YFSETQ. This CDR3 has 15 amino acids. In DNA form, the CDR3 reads TGCGCCAGCAGCTTGAACCAGGGGGTCGGAAACACCATATATTTT. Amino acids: CASSLNQGVGNTIYF. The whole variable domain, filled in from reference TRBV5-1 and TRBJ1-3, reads KAGVTQTPRYLIKTRGQQVTLSCSPISGHRSVSWYQQTPGQGLQFLFEYFSETQRNKGNFPGRFSGRQFSNSRSEMNVSTLELGDSALYLCASSLNQGVGNTIYFGEGSWLTVV.

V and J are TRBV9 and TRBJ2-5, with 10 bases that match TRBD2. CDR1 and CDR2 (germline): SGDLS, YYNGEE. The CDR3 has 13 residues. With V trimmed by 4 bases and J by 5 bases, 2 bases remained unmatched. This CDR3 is CASSLAGVETQYF. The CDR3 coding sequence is TGTGCCAGCAGCCTAGCGGGGGTGGAGACCCAGTACTTC.

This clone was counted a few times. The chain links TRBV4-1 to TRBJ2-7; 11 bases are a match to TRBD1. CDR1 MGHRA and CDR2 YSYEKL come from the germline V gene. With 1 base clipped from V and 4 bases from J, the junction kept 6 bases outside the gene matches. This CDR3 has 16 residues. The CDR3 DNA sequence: TGCGCCAGCAGCCAAGTCGGTGGACAGGGGGCTTACGAGCAGTACTTC. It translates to CASSQVGGQGAYEQYF.

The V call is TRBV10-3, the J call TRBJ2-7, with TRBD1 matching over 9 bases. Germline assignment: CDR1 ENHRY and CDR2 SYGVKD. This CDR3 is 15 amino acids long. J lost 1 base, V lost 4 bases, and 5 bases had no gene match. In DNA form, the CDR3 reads TGTGCCATCAGTGGAGGGACAGGGATTTCCTACGAGCAGTACTTC. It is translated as CAISGGTGISYEQYF.

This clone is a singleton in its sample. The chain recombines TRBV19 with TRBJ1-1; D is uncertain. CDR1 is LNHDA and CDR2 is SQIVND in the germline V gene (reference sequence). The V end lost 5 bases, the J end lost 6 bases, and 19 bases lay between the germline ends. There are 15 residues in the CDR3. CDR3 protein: CASSPPGGMGPEAFF. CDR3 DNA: TGTGCCAGTAGTCCCCCCGGAGGGATGGGCCCTGAAGCTTTCTTT.

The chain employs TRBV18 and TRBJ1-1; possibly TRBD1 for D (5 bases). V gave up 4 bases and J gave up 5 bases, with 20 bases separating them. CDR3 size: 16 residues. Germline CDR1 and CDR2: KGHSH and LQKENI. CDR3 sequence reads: CASSRELWGEKTEAFF. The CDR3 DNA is TGTGCCAGCTCACGAGAGCTATGGGGGGAGAAGACTGAAGCTTTCTTT.

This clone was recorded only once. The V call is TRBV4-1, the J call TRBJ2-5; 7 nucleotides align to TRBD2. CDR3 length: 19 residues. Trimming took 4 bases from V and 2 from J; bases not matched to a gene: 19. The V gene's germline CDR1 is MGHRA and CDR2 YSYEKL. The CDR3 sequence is CASSLTQAVTSAGQETQYF. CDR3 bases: TGCGCCAGCAGCCTAACCCAAGCGGTTACGTCAGCGGGACAAGAGACCCAGTACTTC.

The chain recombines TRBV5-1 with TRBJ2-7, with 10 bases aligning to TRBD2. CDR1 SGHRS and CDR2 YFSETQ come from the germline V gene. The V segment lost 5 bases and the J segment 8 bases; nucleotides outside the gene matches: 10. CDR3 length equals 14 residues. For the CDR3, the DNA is TGCGCCAGCAGTCCTAGCGGGAGACGTGTGAAGCAGTACTTC. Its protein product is CASSPSGRRVKQYF.

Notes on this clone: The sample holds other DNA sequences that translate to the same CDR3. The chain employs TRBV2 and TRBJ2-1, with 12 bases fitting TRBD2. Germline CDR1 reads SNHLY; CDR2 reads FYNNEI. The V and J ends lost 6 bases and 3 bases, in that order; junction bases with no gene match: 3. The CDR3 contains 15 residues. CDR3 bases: TGTGCCAGCAGGGAACTAGCGGGGGGCTACAATGAGCAGTTCTTC. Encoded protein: CASRELAGGYNEQFF.

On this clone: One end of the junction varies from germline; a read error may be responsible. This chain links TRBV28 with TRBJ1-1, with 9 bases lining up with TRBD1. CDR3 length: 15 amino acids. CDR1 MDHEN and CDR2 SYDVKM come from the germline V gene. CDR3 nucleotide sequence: TGTGCCAGTAGTTTATTACAGGGGGCTGGAGGAGAAGCTTTCTTT. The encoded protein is CASSLLQGAGGEAFF.